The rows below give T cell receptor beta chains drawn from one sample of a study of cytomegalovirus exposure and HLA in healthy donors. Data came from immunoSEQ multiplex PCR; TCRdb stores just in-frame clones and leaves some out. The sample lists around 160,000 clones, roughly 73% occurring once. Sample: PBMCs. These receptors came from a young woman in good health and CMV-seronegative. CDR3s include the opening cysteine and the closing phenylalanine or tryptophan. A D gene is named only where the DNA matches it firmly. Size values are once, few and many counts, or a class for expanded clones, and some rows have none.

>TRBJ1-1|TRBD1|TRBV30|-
CAWSVTGGSEAFF
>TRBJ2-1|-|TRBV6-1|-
CASHRQAYNEQFF
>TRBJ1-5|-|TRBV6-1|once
CASSETHSYSNQPQHF
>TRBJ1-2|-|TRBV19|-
CASSSQGMINYGYTF
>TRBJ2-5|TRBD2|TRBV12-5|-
CASPLSSGRYQETQYF
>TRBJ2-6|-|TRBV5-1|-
CASSLIESGANVLTF
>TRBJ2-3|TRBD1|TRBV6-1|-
CASSEDNRGTDTQYF
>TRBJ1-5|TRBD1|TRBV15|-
CATSRDPDRVGQPQHF
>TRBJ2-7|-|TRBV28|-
CASSFQGSYEQYF
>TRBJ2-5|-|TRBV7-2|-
CASRRQSGQETQYF
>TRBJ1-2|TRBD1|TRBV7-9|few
CSSSPGQDPHYGYTF
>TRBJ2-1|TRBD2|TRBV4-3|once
CASSQETGGRNEQFF
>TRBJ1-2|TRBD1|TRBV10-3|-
CAINVRAGGQLGGYTF
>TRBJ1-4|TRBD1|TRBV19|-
CASSIGTGIEKLFF
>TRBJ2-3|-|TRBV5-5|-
CASSLDRSSTDTQYF
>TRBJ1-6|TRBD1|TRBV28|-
CATGTENSPLHF
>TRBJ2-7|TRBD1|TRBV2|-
CASNKGTGKSEQYF
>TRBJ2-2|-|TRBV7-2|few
CASSLANAAGELFF
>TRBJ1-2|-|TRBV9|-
CASSVGGGIYGYTF
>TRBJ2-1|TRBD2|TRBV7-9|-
CASSLTGGYNEQFF
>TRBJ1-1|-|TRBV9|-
CASSVGSRGRNTEAFF
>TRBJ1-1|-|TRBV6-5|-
CASRPQGMNTEAFF